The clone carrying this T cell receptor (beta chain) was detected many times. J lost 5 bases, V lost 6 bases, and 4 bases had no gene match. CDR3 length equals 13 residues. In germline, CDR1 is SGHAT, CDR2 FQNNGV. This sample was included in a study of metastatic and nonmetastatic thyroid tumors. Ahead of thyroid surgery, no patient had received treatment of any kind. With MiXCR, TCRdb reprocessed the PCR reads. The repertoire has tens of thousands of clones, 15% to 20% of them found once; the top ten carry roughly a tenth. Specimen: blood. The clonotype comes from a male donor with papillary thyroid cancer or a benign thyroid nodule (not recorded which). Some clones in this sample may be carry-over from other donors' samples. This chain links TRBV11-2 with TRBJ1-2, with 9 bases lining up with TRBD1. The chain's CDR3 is CASSPDRGYGYTF. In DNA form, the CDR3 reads TGTGCCAGCAGTCCGGACAGGGGATATGGCTACACCTTC.